The rows below give T cell receptor beta chains drawn from one sample of a study of shared clonotypes between healthy human individuals. Sequencing used immunoSEQ multiplex PCR; TCRdb keeps in-frame clones, though not all of them. Of over a million clones listed, 95% to 97% are singletons. Sequencing was carried out using naive CD4+ T cells sorted from blood. These receptors were obtained from a man aged 25-45 years in good health. Both conserved end residues are part of each CDR3. Each record gives: D gene, J gene, V gene, CDR3 protein. A D gene is named only where the DNA matches it firmly.

. | TRBJ2-7 | TRBV20-1 | CSARGHNGEYF
. | TRBJ2-1 | TRBV19 | CASSIRGSYNEQFF
. | TRBJ2-7 | TRBV6-5 | CASSYSRQRDEQYF
. | TRBJ1-5 | TRBV19 | CATGENQPQHF
. | TRBJ1-4 | TRBV6-5 | CASSSQRKLFF
. | TRBJ1-4 | TRBV28 | CATLTSGEKLFF
. | TRBJ2-7 | TRBV7-9 | CASSPRTPYEQYF
. | TRBJ2-7 | TRBV28 | CATFGRGSYEQYF
. | TRBJ2-7 | TRBV7-3 | CASSARKEAYEQYF
. | TRBJ2-2 | TRBV7-9 | CASSFGVSTGELFF
. | TRBJ1-3 | TRBV7-8 | CASSVEGSGNTIYF
. | TRBJ2-1 | TRBV9 | CASSVNPLPGPYNEQFF
TRBD1 | TRBJ2-1 | TRBV9 | CASSVDGTGDNEQFF
TRBD1 | TRBJ2-1 | TRBV2 | CASRSGTGEGNEQFF
. | TRBJ2-5 | TRBV9 | CASSVTHDSNQETQYF
TRBD1 | TRBJ2-7 | TRBV2 | CASSVGTGSTYEQYF
. | TRBJ2-2 | TRBV5-1 | CASSLDRRADTGELFF
. | TRBJ1-3 | TRBV5-1 | CASSLRDRPLMKDWYF
. | TRBJ1-5 | TRBV28 | CASSLRVGQGDQPQHF
. | TRBJ2-1 | TRBV4-3 | CASSQDRVTEQFF
. | TRBJ1-2 | TRBV7-2 | CASSLVVKTGPYGYTF
TRBD2 | TRBJ2-1 | TRBV7-9 | CASSLDRVAGNEQFF
TRBD1 | TRBJ2-1 | TRBV14 | CASSPKQGANEQFF
. | TRBJ2-1 | TRBV5-5 | CASSLEGPSYNEQFF
. | TRBJ2-7 | TRBV5-8 | CASSLPSYEQYF
. | TRBJ1-1 | TRBV7-9 | CASEMKRGGTEAFF
. | TRBJ1-5 | TRBV23-1 | CASSAHLPPSNQPQHF
. | TRBJ2-1 | TRBV7-8 | CASSLVLLRGEQFF
. | TRBJ1-4 | TRBV5-5 | CASSSWGVDEKLFF